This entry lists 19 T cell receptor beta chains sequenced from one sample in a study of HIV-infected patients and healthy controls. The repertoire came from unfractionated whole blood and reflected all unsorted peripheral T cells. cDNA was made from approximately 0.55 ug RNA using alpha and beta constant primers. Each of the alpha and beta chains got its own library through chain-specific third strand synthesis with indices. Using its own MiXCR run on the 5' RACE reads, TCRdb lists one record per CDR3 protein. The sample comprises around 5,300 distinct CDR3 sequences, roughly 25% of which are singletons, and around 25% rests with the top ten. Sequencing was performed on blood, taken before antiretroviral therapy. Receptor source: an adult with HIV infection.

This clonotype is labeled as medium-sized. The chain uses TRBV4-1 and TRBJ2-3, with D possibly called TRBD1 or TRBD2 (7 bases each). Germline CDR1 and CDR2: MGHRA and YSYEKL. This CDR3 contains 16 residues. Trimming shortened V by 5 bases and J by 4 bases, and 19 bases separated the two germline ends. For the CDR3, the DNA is TGCGCCAGCAGCAGCAGGGGGGGGGATCGAGCAGATACGCAGTATTTT. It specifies CASSSRGGDRADTQYF.

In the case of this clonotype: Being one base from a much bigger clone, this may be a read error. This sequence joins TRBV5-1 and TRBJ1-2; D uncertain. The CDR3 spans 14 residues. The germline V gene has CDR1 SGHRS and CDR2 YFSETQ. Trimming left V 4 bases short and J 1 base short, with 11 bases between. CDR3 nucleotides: TGCGCCAGCAGCCCCAATACAGATAACTATGGCTACACCTTC. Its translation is CASSPNTDNYGYTF.

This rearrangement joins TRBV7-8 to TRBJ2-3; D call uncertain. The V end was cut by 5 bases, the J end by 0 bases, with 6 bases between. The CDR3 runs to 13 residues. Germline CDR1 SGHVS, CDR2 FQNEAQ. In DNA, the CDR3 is TGTGCCAGCAGCCCGGCGAGCACAGATACGCAGTATTTT. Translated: CASSPASTDTQYF.

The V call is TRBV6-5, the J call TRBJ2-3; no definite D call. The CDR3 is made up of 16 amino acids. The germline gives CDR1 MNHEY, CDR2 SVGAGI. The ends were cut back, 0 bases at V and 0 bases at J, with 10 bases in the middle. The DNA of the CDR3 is TGTGCCAGCAGTTACTCGGTAGAAACTAGCACAGATACGCAGTATTTT. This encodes CASSYSVETSTDTQYF.

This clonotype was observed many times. In nucleotides, the CDR3 is TGTGCCAGCAGCCAGCCCAGCGGGGGCCCTAATGAAAAACTGTTTTTT. This codes for CASSQPSGGPNEKLFF. The V call is TRBV3-1, the J call TRBJ1-4; D perhaps matches TRBD1 (6 bases). In germline, CDR1 is LGHDT, CDR2 YNNKEL (reference sequence). CDR3 length equals 16 residues. V dropped 3 bases and J dropped 3 bases, with 14 bases sitting between them.

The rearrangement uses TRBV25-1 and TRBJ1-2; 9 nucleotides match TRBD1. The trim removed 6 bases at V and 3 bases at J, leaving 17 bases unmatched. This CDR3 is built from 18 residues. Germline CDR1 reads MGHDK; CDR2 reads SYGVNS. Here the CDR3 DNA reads TGTGCCAGCAGCCCAACCGCCGGGACAGGGTTTTTCGACTATGGCTACACCTTC. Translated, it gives CASSPTAGTGFFDYGYTF.

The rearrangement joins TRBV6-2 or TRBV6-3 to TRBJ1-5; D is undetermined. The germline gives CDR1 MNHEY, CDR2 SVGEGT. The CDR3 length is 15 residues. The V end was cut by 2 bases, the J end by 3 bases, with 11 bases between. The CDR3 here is CASSYRTAFNQPQHF. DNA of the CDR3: TGTGCCAGCAGTTACAGAACAGCGTTCAATCAGCCCCAGCATTTT.

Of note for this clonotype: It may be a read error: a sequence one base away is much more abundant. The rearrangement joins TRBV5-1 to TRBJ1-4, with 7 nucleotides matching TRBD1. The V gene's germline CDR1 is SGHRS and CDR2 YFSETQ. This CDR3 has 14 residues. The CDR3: CDSSRGTGDEKLFF. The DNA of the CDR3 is TGCGACAGCAGCAGGGGAACAGGGGATGAAAAACTGTTTTTT.

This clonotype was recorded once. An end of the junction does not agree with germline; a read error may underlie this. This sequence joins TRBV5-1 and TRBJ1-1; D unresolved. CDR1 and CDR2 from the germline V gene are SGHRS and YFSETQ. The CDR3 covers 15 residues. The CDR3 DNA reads TGCGCAAGCAGATTGGCTTTGGGGTTGAACACTGAAGCTTTCTTT. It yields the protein CASRLALGLNTEAFF.

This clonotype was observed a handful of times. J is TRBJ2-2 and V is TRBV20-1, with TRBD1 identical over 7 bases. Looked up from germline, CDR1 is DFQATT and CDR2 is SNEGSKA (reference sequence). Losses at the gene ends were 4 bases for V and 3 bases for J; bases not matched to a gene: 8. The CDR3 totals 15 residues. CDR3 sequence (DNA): TGCAGTGCTACGAACCGACAGGGACACACCGGGGAGCTGTTTTTT. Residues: CSATNRQGHTGELFF.

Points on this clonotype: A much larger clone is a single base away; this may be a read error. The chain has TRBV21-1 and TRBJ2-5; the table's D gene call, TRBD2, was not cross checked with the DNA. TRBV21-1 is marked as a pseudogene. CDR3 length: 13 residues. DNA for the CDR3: TGTGCCAGAAGCAAGGGAGGGGGGGAGACCCAGTACTTC. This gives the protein CARSKGGGETQYF.

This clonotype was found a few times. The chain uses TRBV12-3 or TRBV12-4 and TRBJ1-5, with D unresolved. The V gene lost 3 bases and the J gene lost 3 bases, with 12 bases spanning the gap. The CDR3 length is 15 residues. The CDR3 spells CASSLDGNINQPQHF. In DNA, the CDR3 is TGTGCCAGCAGTTTGGACGGAAACATCAATCAGCCCCAGCATTTT.

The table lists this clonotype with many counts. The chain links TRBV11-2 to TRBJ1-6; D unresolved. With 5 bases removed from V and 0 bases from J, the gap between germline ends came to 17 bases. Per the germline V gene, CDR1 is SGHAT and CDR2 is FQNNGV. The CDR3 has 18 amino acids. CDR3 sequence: CASSIQGGPSSYNSPLHF. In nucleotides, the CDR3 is TGTGCCAGCAGCATCCAAGGTGGCCCGAGCTCCTATAATTCACCCCTCCACTTT.

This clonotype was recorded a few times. The CDR3 DNA follows: TGTGCCAGCTCACCACCGGGACACAACACTGAAGCTTTCTTT. Translation gives CASSPPGHNTEAFF. The chain recombines TRBV18 with TRBJ1-1; D is perhaps TRBD1 (6 bases). CDR1 and CDR2 from the germline V gene are KGHSH and LQKENI. V was pared by 0 bases and J by 2 bases, with 7 bases between. The length of the CDR3 is 14 residues.

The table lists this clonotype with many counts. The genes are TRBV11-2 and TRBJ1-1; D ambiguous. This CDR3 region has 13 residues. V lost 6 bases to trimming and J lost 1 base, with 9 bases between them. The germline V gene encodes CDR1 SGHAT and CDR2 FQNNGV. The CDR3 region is CASSVDPNTEAFF. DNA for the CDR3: TGTGCCAGCAGTGTAGACCCGAACACTGAAGCTTTCTTT.

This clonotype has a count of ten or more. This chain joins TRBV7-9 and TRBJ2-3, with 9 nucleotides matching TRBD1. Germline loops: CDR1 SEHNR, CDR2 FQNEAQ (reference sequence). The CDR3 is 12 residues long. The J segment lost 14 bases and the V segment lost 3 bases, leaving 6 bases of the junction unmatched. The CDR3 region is CASSLRGTGWYF. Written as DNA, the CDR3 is TGTGCCAGCAGCTTGCGAGGGACAGGGTGGTATTTT. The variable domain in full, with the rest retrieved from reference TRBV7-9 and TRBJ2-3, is DTGVSQNPRHKITKRGQNVTFRCDPISEHNRLYWYRQTLGQGPEFLTYFQNEAQLEKSRLLSDRFSAERPKGSFSTLEIQRTEQGDSAMYLCASSLRGTGWYFGPGTRLTVL.

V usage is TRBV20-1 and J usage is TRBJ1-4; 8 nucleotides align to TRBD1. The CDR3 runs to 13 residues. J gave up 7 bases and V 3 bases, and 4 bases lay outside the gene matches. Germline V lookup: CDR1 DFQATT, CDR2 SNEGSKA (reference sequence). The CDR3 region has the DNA TGCAGTGCTAGGCCAACAGGGGGTGAAAAACTGTTTTTT. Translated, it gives CSARPTGGEKLFF.

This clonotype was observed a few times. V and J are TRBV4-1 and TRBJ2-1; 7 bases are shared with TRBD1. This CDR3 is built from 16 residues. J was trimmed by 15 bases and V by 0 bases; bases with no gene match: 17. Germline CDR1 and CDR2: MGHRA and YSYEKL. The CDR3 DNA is TGCGCCAGCAGCCAAGAAAGACAGGGCATTTTTCAGAGCAGGTTCTTC. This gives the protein CASSQERQGIFQSRFF.

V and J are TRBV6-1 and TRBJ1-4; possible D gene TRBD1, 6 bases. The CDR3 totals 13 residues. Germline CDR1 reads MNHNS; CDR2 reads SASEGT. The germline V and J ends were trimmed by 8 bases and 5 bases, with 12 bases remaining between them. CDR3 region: CASGGHLNEKLFF. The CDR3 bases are TGTGCCAGCGGGGGACACCTAAATGAAAAACTGTTTTTT.